The entry below describes one TCR beta chain. At one boundary the junction diverges from the germline segment, which might be a read error. The CDR3 runs to 12 residues. Germline loops: CDR1 DFQATT, CDR2 SNEGSKA (reference sequence). Three rounds of nested PCR, following a modified ARM-PCR protocol, produced the TCRbeta library. Via MiXCR, TCRdb re-called the multiplex PCR reads, giving one row per CDR3 protein. The sample holds around 120,000 distinct CDR3 sequences, 55% to 75% seen once. The sample belongs to a study of tumor and adjacent non-tumor tissue in lung cancer. The template was RNA from unsorted bulk tissue.

The gene calls are TRBV20-1 and TRBJ2-1; no clear D. Sequencing was carried out using lung tumor tissue. The TCR sequence derives from a man aged 25-45 years with non-small cell lung cancer. The CDR3 nucleotides read TGCAGTGCGGGGAAGGGCCTTAATGAACAGTTCTTC. This translates into CSAGKGLNEQFF.